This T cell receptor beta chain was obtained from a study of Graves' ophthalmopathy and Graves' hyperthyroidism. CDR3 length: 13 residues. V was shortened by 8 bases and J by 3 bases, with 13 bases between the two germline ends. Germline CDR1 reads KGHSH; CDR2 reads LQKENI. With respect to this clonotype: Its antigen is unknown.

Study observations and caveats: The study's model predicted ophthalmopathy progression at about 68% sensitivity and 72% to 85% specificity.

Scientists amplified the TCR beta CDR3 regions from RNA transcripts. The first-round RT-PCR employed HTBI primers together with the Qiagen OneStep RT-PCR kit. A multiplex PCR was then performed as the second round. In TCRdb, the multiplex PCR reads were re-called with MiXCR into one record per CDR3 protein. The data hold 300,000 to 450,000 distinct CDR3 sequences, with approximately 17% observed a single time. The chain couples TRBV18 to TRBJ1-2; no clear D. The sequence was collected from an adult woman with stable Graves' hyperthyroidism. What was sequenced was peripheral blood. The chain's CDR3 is CASGLGIDYGYTF. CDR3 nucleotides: TGTGCCAGCGGGTTGGGGATCGACTATGGCTACACCTTC.